This is a list of T cell receptor beta chains from one sample in a study of patients and donors after allogeneic stem cell transplantation. TCRdb used MiXCR to reprocess the RT-PCR reads, holding one entry per CDR3 protein. The table has about a million distinct CDR3 sequences, 15% to 20% seen once; the top ten hold around 6%. The sequenced material came from blood, either unsorted or a sorted T cell fraction (not recorded which). The receptors come from a human donor who was either an allogeneic HSCT recipient or a stem cell or donor lymphocyte infusion donor (not recorded which). It is not recorded whose cells these are; they may come from a transplant donor. Both conserved end residues are part of each CDR3. A D gene is named only where the DNA matches it firmly. Clone size is stated in some rows and not others, as once, few, many or a class when expanded.

V: TRBV12-3/TRBV12-4
D: .
size: many
J: TRBJ1-1
DNA: TGTGCCAGCAGTTTAGGGACAACGGTGGCTTTCTTT
CDR3: CASSLGTTVAFF

V: TRBV21-1
D: .
size: .
J: TRBJ2-7
DNA: TGTGCCAGCACCTCCTTGACAGGGAACCACGAGCAGTACTTC
CDR3: CASTSLTGNHEQYF

V: TRBV5-1
D: TRBD1
size: .
J: TRBJ2-1
DNA: TGCGCCAGCAGCTTAAGGCGGGACAGGGTTGACAATGAGCAGTTCTTC
CDR3: CASSLRRDRVDNEQFF

V: TRBV11-3
D: .
size: few
J: TRBJ1-3
DNA: TGTGCCAGCAGCGCCGAGATGACTGGAAACACCATATATTTT
CDR3: CASSAEMTGNTIYF

V: TRBV7-3
D: .
size: .
J: TRBJ1-3
DNA: TGTGCCAGCAGCTTGGGGGACAAATCTGGAAACACCATATATTTT
CDR3: CASSLGDKSGNTIYF

V: TRBV20-1
D: .
size: .
J: TRBJ2-7
DNA: TGCAGTGCTAGAGATCCTCAGGGGACCCCCTACGAGCAGTACTTC
CDR3: CSARDPQGTPYEQYF

V: TRBV7-9
D: .
size: few
J: TRBJ2-3
DNA: TGTGCCAGCAGCTTGGGGCGTGCAATCACGAGAGCGCAGTATTTT
CDR3: CASSLGRAITRAQYF

V: TRBV4-1
D: .
size: .
J: TRBJ2-2
DNA: TGCGCCAGCAGCCAGGCTCGTCCCGGGACATTAGTCGGGGAGCTGTTTTTT
CDR3: CASSQARPGTLVGELFF

V: TRBV5-6
D: .
size: .
J: TRBJ2-5
DNA: TGTGCCAGCGCAAAAGGGACATTTCAAGAGACCCAGTACTTC
CDR3: CASAKGTFQETQYF

V: TRBV21-1
D: .
size: .
J: TRBJ2-1
DNA: TGTGCCAGCAGCCCGGAGCGGGAGGGAAACAATGAGCAGTTCTTC
CDR3: CASSPEREGNNEQFF

V: TRBV9
D: .
size: few
J: TRBJ1-2
DNA: TGTGCCAGCAGCGTACTAAGTCAGCCTACTAACTATGGCTACACCTTC
CDR3: CASSVLSQPTNYGYTF

V: TRBV7-8
D: .
size: few
J: TRBJ2-7
DNA: TGTGCCAGCAGCTTAGTGGCCTACTCCTACGAGCAGTACTTC
CDR3: CASSLVAYSYEQYF

V: TRBV20-1
D: .
size: .
J: TRBJ1-1
DNA: TGCAGTGCTAGACCCCGTGGTACTGAAGCTTTCTTT
CDR3: CSARPRGTEAFF

V: TRBV5-1
D: TRBD1
size: .
J: TRBJ2-7
DNA: TGCGCCAGCAGCTTGCGACAGGGGGCGACAACCGCCTTCGAGCAGTACTTC
CDR3: CASSLRQGATTAFEQYF

V: TRBV5-1
D: .
size: few
J: TRBJ2-1
DNA: TGCGCCAGCAGCTCCGAAGGGGGTGAGCAGTTCTTC
CDR3: CASSSEGGEQFF

V: TRBV19
D: .
size: .
J: TRBJ1-6
DNA: TGTGCCAGTACCTCAAGGAGGAGCTCCTATAATTCACCCCTCCACTTT
CDR3: CASTSRRSSYNSPLHF

V: TRBV9
D: .
size: few
J: TRBJ2-2
DNA: TGTGCCAGCAGCGTAGCCCAGCGGGTGTACACCGGGGAGCTGTTTTTT
CDR3: CASSVAQRVYTGELFF

V: TRBV6-1
D: .
size: .
J: TRBJ1-3
DNA: TGTGCCAGCAGGGGAATCGGGGCTGGAAACACCATATATTTT
CDR3: CASRGIGAGNTIYF

V: TRBV5-1
D: .
size: few
J: TRBJ1-1
DNA: TGCGCCAGCAGAAAACAGAGGAACACTGAAGCTTTCTTT
CDR3: CASRKQRNTEAFF

V: TRBV24-1
D: .
size: few
J: TRBJ2-5
DNA: TGTGCCACCAGTGCAGGCCGAAGGTTCCAAGAGACCCAGTACTTC
CDR3: CATSAGRRFQETQYF

V: TRBV15
D: TRBD1
size: .
J: TRBJ2-5
DNA: TGTGCCACCAGCAGAGACCGGGACAGGGTAGGATTGGAGACCCAGTACTTC
CDR3: CATSRDRDRVGLETQYF

V: TRBV7-2
D: TRBD1
size: many
J: TRBJ1-2
DNA: TGTGCCAGCAGCAGAGTGACAGGGGACTATGGCTACACCTTC
CDR3: CASSRVTGDYGYTF

V: TRBV4-2
D: .
size: .
J: TRBJ2-5
DNA: TGTGCCAGCAGCCAAGATCGTCGGGGAGAGACCCAGTACTTC
CDR3: CASSQDRRGETQYF

V: TRBV29-1
D: .
size: .
J: TRBJ2-1
DNA: TGCACGGCCCTGGAGAATGAGCAGTTCTTC
CDR3: CTALENEQFF

V: TRBV9
D: .
size: .
J: TRBJ2-7
DNA: TGTGCCAGTCCCGGGCCGGGGGACTCCTACGAGCAGTACTTC
CDR3: CASPGPGDSYEQYF

V: TRBV30
D: TRBD2
size: few
J: TRBJ2-2
DNA: TGTGCCTGGACCATCGGGGGGAGGATCTCCGGGGAGCTGTTTTTT
CDR3: CAWTIGGRISGELFF

V: TRBV4-3
D: TRBD1
size: few
J: TRBJ2-7
DNA: TGCGCCAGCAGCCAAGACCCACCCGGGACAGGGGTGTACGAGCAGTACTTC
CDR3: CASSQDPPGTGVYEQYF

V: TRBV20-1
D: .
size: .
J: TRBJ2-1
DNA: TGCAGTGCCATAGGACCCCCGAATGAGCAGTTCTTC
CDR3: CSAIGPPNEQFF

V: TRBV5-6
D: TRBD1
size: few
J: TRBJ1-2
DNA: TGTGCCAGCAGCTCAGATACAGGGGCCCCTAACTATGGCTACACCTTC
CDR3: CASSSDTGAPNYGYTF

V: TRBV12-3/TRBV12-4
D: TRBD2
size: few
J: TRBJ2-5
DNA: TGTGCCAGCAGTGCTGGGACTAGCCTCGAGACCCAGTACTTC
CDR3: CASSAGTSLETQYF

V: TRBV12-3/TRBV12-4
D: TRBD1
size: many
J: TRBJ2-7
DNA: TGTGCCAGCAGTTCCCCCAGGGGGCTGGGTGAGCAGTACTTC
CDR3: CASSSPRGLGEQYF

V: TRBV5-1
D: .
size: .
J: TRBJ1-1
DNA: TGCGCCAGCAGCTCCTCCGGGGTACCTGAAGCTTTCTTT
CDR3: CASSSSGVPEAFF

V: TRBV9
D: .
size: .
J: TRBJ2-3
DNA: TGTGCCAGCAGCGTAGGCGGGACGGGAGACCGCACAGATACGCAGTATTTT
CDR3: CASSVGGTGDRTDTQYF

V: TRBV2
D: .
size: .
J: TRBJ1-1
DNA: TGTGCCAGCAGTGTGAACAGCGGGGGGACTGAAGCTTTCTTT
CDR3: CASSVNSGGTEAFF

V: TRBV7-2
D: TRBD1
size: few
J: TRBJ1-2
DNA: TGTGCCAGCAGCTTAGGCCCAGGGGGCGCCTATGGCTACACCTTC
CDR3: CASSLGPGGAYGYTF

V: TRBV29-1
D: .
size: .
J: TRBJ1-2
DNA: TGCAGCGTTGAACAGGAGAGGGTTCAAGACTATGGCTACACCTTC
CDR3: CSVEQERVQDYGYTF

V: TRBV29-1
D: .
size: many
J: TRBJ1-2
DNA: TGCAGCGTTCCGGGGGCGAATGGCTACACCTTC
CDR3: CSVPGANGYTF

V: TRBV12-3/TRBV12-4
D: TRBD2
size: many
J: TRBJ2-7
DNA: TGTGCCAGCAGTTTCGGGGGGTCCACCTACGAGCAGTACTTC
CDR3: CASSFGGSTYEQYF

V: TRBV7-9
D: TRBD2
size: many
J: TRBJ2-2
DNA: TGTGCCAGCAGCGAGGGGACTAGCGGCACCGGGGAGCTGTTTTTT
CDR3: CASSEGTSGTGELFF

V: TRBV5-1
D: .
size: few
J: TRBJ2-2
DNA: TGCGCCAGCAGCTTACCCTCAGATTTGAGGGCCGGGGAGCTGTTTTTT
CDR3: CASSLPSDLRAGELFF

V: TRBV5-6
D: .
size: few
J: TRBJ2-1
DNA: TGTGCCAGCAGCTTGGACGCTGGCTCTGGGGATGAGCAGTTCTTC
CDR3: CASSLDAGSGDEQFF

V: TRBV7-8
D: .
size: .
J: TRBJ1-5
DNA: TGTGCCAGCAGCTTAGGGAACGTAGAGCCCCAGCATTTT
CDR3: CASSLGNVEPQHF

V: TRBV7-8
D: .
size: few
J: TRBJ2-3
DNA: TGTGCCAGCAGCTTAGGACGGATAGCTCGGGGGAATACGCAGTATTTT
CDR3: CASSLGRIARGNTQYF

V: TRBV4-3
D: TRBD1
size: .
J: TRBJ1-6
DNA: TGCGCCAGCAGCCAAGACCGGGGAGGGGGCCGTAATTCACCCCTCCACTTT
CDR3: CASSQDRGGGRNSPLHF

V: TRBV19
D: .
size: .
J: TRBJ2-3
DNA: TGTGCCAGTAGTATTTTAGGGTCTAGCACAGATACGCAGTATTTT
CDR3: CASSILGSSTDTQYF

V: TRBV18
D: .
size: few
J: TRBJ2-6
DNA: TGTGCCAGCTCACCATCCGGGGGCTCTGGGGCCAACGTCCTGACTTTC
CDR3: CASSPSGGSGANVLTF

V: TRBV3-1
D: .
size: few
J: TRBJ2-7
DNA: TGTGCCAGCAGCCAAGATCCGGGACCCTACGAGCAGTACTTC
CDR3: CASSQDPGPYEQYF

V: TRBV4-2
D: TRBD1
size: .
J: TRBJ1-6
DNA: TGTGCCAGCAGCCTTGGGAGATCGGGACAGAATTCACCCCTCCACTTT
CDR3: CASSLGRSGQNSPLHF

V: TRBV7-8
D: TRBD2
size: .
J: TRBJ2-2
DNA: TGTGCCAGCAGCTTAGGGGGAGCGGGGGAGAACACCGGGGAGCTGTTTTTT
CDR3: CASSLGGAGENTGELFF

V: TRBV20-1
D: TRBD2
size: few
J: TRBJ2-1
DNA: TGCAGTGCTTACCGGGGGGTCTCCTACAATGAGCAGTTCTTC
CDR3: CSAYRGVSYNEQFF